This T cell receptor (beta chain) was identified in a study of patients and donors after allogeneic stem cell transplantation (dated by TCRdb to the early 2020s). Libraries were prepared through RT-PCR. Sequenced on a NextSeq 550. Starting from the raw public reads, TCRdb applied fastp trimming at Q25, assembled clones with MiXCR and retained in-frame beta chains. Identical CDR3 protein sequences are pooled into one entry, listed with their most common genes and DNA. The sample table holds about 200,000 distinct CDR3 sequences, of which more than 35% were seen once. The top ten clonotypes cover approximately 10% of the sample. From V the trimming removes 4 bases and from J it removes 2 bases, while the gene matches leave 6 bases of the junction unaccounted for. Including cysteine and phenylalanine, the CDR3 has 15 amino acids. The kept DNA is CDR3 alone, 45 bases in frame from the first base. From a lookup of the germline V gene, CDR1 and CDR2 are SGHAT and FQNNGV.

Note on this clonotype: Its target antigen remains unknown. No base qualities exist here, and no much larger clone lies one base off it.

The chain employs TRBV11-2 and TRBJ2-3; 7 middle bases align to TRBD2. Specimen: blood, either unsorted or a sorted T cell fraction (not recorded which). This clonotype was sampled from a human donor who was either an allogeneic HSCT recipient or a stem cell or donor lymphocyte infusion donor (not recorded which). It is not recorded whose cells these are; they may come from a transplant donor. CDR3 sequence: CASSSTSIYTDTQYF. The DNA sequence is as follows: TGTGCCAGCAGCTCGACTAGCATATACACAGATACGCAGTATTTT.